Sequencing of this T cell receptor (beta chain) was carried out in a study of blood T cell repertoires in COVID-19 (dated by TCRdb to between 2020 and 2021). Looking at the study overall: Collaborator samples came from the United States, Italy and Spain and covered acute and convalescent phases of COVID-19. The material from the prospective study consisted of cDNA or gDNA derived from T cells, B-cell-depleted T cells, or PBMCs. Subjects who had been exposed to COVID-19, were actively infected with it, or had recovered from it provided the deeply sampled blood TCRbeta repertoires that made up the dataset. The repertoires were released in a freely available public database meant as a resource for research on the immune response to SARS-CoV-2. The samples were drawn from two sources: the first 160 participants of the ongoing ImmuneRACE study, and fewer than 1,500 subjects contributed by 6 global collaborators. Nearly every sample came with metadata listing a de-identified subject ID, COVID-19 status, age in years and sex. Where available, HLA class I and class II types were taken from metadata supplied by the sample provider and were not determined by assay-based typing.

The study at large found these results: How much clinical and demographic metadata was included differed by source and by participant, and the metadata was provided uncurated.

About this clone: This receptor's antigen is unknown. Within one base of it there is no much larger clone, and no base qualities were kept.

Collaborating institutions collected whole blood in K2EDTA tubes following their own protocols. For TCRbeta analysis, collaborators shipped samples as frozen whole blood, isolated PBMCs, or DNA extracted from either of those sample types. The immunoSEQ Assay, a bias-controlled multiplex PCR, was used to amplify TCRbeta CDR3 regions from genomic DNA. In the original analysis: The number of nucleated cells in each sample was estimated from the amplification of reference gene primers within the assay. To quantify the absolute abundance of each unique TCRbeta CDR3 rearrangement, sequence reads were collapsed and filtered. For each sample, productive Simpson clonality was calculated as the square root of Simpson's diversity index over productive rearrangements. Sourced from immuneACCESS, this table was stored by TCRdb with only in-frame sequences that have V and J called. A share of the clones is absent; for the studies checked, an unresolved V gene accounts for under half, and the remainder has no known explanation. D and trimming were read from the DNA, whereas the V and J calls and clone size are those reported in that table. The table for this sample lists over 50,000 clones; 70% to 85% of them were counted only once. About 14% of the sample is taken by the ten largest.

The receptor comes from a human donor in a cohort sampled during active COVID-19. The sequencing input was peripheral blood.

At the DNA level, the sequence is TGCGCCAGCAGTCGGGACAGGGGAAGCACAGATACGCAGTATTTT. Translated, it reads CASSRDRGSTDTQYF. The sequence is built from TRBV5-1 and TRBJ2-3, and 10 bases in between align with TRBD1. For this chain, trimming is 5 bases at the V end and 0 bases at the J end, and the number of junction bases without a gene match is 3. According to the germline V gene, CDR1 reads SGHRS and CDR2 reads YFSETQ. The CDR3 numbers 15 residues from cysteine through phenylalanine. Only CDR3 DNA is held: 45 bases, read in frame from base 1.